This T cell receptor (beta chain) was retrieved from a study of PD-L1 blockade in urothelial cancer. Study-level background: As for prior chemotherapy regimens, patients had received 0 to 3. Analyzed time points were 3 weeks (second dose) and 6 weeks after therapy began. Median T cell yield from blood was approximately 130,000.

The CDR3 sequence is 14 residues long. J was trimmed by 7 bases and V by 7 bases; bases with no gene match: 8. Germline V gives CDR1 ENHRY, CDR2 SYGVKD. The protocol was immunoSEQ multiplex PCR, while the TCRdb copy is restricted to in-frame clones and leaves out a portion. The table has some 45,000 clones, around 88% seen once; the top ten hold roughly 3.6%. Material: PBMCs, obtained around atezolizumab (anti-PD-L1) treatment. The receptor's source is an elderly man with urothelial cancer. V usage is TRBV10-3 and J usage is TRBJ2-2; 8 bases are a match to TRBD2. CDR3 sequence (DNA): TGTGCCATCAAAGATAGCGGGACGGTCGGGGAGCTGTTTTTT. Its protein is CAIKDSGTVGELFF.